Detailed here is one TCR beta chain. Its matching antigen is unknown. The data belong to a study of cytomegalovirus exposure and HLA in healthy donors. While the first cohort had 600 to 750 subjects, the donors belonged to the separate validation cohort of more than 95 subjects. The method was immunoSEQ multiplex PCR; TCRdb's version includes in-frame clones alone and lacks a portion of them. Among over 150,000 clones, 65% to 90% were seen once, and the ten largest hold around 2%. Overall study results and limits: Confirmation in vitro established that a few CMV-associated chains were specific for CMV antigens.

The sequenced sample was PBMCs. The receptor comes from a woman under 30 in good health and CMV-seronegative.

In DNA, the CDR3 is TGCGCCAGCAGCCAAGGAAGACTAGCGGGAGTCGATGGCTCCTACAATGAGCAGTTCTTC. This sequence encodes CASSQGRLAGVDGSYNEQFF. The rearrangement links TRBV4-3 to TRBJ2-1; TRBD2 agrees at 12 bases. The CDR3 is 20 amino acids. CDR1 LGHNA and CDR2 YSLEER come from the germline V gene. Trimming took 1 base from V and 0 from J; bases not matched to a gene: 10.